This is a list of T cell receptor beta chains from one sample in a study of shared clonotypes between healthy human individuals. The table came from immunoSEQ multiplex PCR; TCRdb's copy has only in-frame clones and leaves some out. The table shows some 1,400,000 clones, with roughly 97% occurring only once. The sample taken for sequencing was naive CD4+ T cells sorted from blood. These receptors originate from a man younger than 40 in good health. The CDR3 runs from the conserved cysteine through the conserved F or W. Fields, in order: J gene, clone size, D gene, V gene, CDR3 protein, CDR3 DNA. A D gene is named only where the DNA matches it firmly. The listing skips clone size in some rows; elsewhere it reads once, few, many or a size class.

>TRBJ1-5|few|-|TRBV10-2
CASSEYGGNQPQHF
TGCGCCAGCAGTGAGTATGGTGGCAATCAGCCCCAGCATTTT
>TRBJ1-2|-|TRBD1|TRBV27
CASSPYPGQATSGYTF
TGTGCCAGCAGCCCCTATCCGGGACAGGCTACTTCTGGCTACACCTTC
>TRBJ1-3|-|-|TRBV7-9
CASSNTENTIYF
TGTGCCAGCAGCAATACAGAGAACACCATATATTTT
>TRBJ2-1|-|TRBD2|TRBV5-1
CASSSTSGYYNEQFF
TGCGCCAGCAGCTCGACTAGCGGGTACTACAATGAGCAGTTCTTC
>TRBJ2-3|-|TRBD2|TRBV14
CASSPQREYSTDTQYF
TGTGCCAGCAGCCCTCAGCGGGAGTACAGTACAGATACGCAGTATTTT
>TRBJ1-5|-|TRBD1|TRBV29-1
CSVADRVAQPQHF
TGCAGCGTCGCGGACAGGGTAGCTCAGCCCCAGCATTTT
>TRBJ2-5|-|-|TRBV28
CASSRPVRTRKTQYF
TGTGCCAGCAGTCGCCCGGTACGAACGAGAAAGACCCAGTACTTC
>TRBJ1-2|-|-|TRBV6-5
CASSYRRPVQGYGYTF
TGTGCCAGCAGTTACCGACGCCCCGTCCAAGGGTATGGCTACACCTTC
>TRBJ1-1|-|-|TRBV11-2
CASSSYGGVNTEAFF
TGTGCCAGCAGCTCCTATGGGGGGGTGAACACTGAAGCTTTCTTT
>TRBJ2-1|once|TRBD2|TRBV9
CASSVDSGRAYNEQFF
TGTGCCAGCAGCGTAGATAGCGGGAGGGCCTACAATGAGCAGTTCTTC
>TRBJ2-1|-|-|TRBV7-2
CASSRDGISSYNEQFF
TGTGCCAGCAGTAGGGACGGTATAAGCTCCTACAATGAGCAGTTCTTC
>TRBJ1-1|-|TRBD1|TRBV2
CASSQQGLSTEAFF
TGTGCCAGCAGTCAACAGGGGCTGAGCACTGAAGCTTTCTTT
>TRBJ2-1|-|TRBD2|TRBV29-1
CSVAPGTSYNEQFF
TGCAGCGTCGCCCCCGGGACTAGTTACAATGAGCAGTTCTTC
>TRBJ2-3|-|TRBD2|TRBV7-8
CASSRGTSGSHMYF
TGTGCCAGCAGCAGAGGGACTAGCGGGAGTCATATGTATTTT
>TRBJ2-1|-|-|TRBV30
CAWKGGGNEQFF
TGTGCCTGGAAAGGAGGCGGCAATGAGCAGTTCTTC
>TRBJ1-2|-|-|TRBV18
CASSPGKGRSGYTF
TGTGCCAGCTCACCGGGGAAGGGCAGGAGCGGCTACACCTTC
>TRBJ1-5|-|-|TRBV27
CASSSLGRRGPQHF
TGTGCCAGCAGTTCCCTGGGACGTCGGGGGCCCCAGCATTTT
>TRBJ1-2|-|-|TRBV7-9
CASSRASGYGYTF
TGTGCCAGCAGCCGGGCATCGGGCTATGGCTACACCTTC
>TRBJ2-1|-|TRBD2|TRBV5-1
CASSLVLAGTYNEQFF
TGCGCCAGCAGCTTGGTTCTAGCGGGTACCTACAATGAGCAGTTCTTC
>TRBJ2-7|-|TRBD2|TRBV14
CASSESGRNYEQYF
TGTGCCAGCAGCGAGAGCGGGAGAAACTACGAGCAGTACTTC
>TRBJ1-2|-|-|TRBV2
CASSERERRSNYGYTF
TGTGCCAGCAGTGAACGGGAAAGGAGGTCCAACTATGGCTACACCTTC
>TRBJ1-3|-|-|TRBV19
CASSILPGPHSGNTIYF
TGTGCCAGTAGTATTCTCCCAGGTCCCCACTCTGGAAACACCATATATTTT
>TRBJ2-3|-|TRBD2|TRBV9
CASSVEISGAADTQYF
TGTGCCAGCAGCGTAGAGATTAGCGGGGCTGCGGATACGCAGTATTTT
>TRBJ1-1|-|TRBD1|TRBV19
CASSGQVVNTEAFF
TGTGCCAGTAGTGGACAGGTGGTGAACACTGAAGCTTTCTTT
>TRBJ2-5|-|-|TRBV30
CAWSVSGETQYF
TGTGCCTGGAGTGTATCAGGGGAGACCCAGTACTTC
>TRBJ2-7|-|TRBD1|TRBV6-6
CASSSTGGSYEQYF
TGTGCCAGCAGTTCGACAGGGGGGTCCTACGAGCAGTACTTC
>TRBJ2-5|-|-|TRBV5-4
CASSSETGSETQYF
TGTGCCAGCAGCTCCGAGACTGGGTCGGAGACCCAGTACTTC
>TRBJ2-7|-|-|TRBV19
CASSTSEAYEQYF
TGTGCCAGTAGTACTAGCGAAGCCTACGAGCAGTACTTC
>TRBJ2-7|-|TRBD2|TRBV29-1
CSVGEVAGAYEQYF
TGCAGCGTTGGTGAGGTAGCGGGAGCCTACGAGCAGTACTTC
>TRBJ2-6|once|TRBD1|TRBV6-6
CASSLIGQDKPSF
TGTGCCAGCAGCCTGATCGGACAGGATAAGCCGTCTTTC
>TRBJ2-7|-|TRBD2|TRBV10-3
CAISELGLAGGEQYF
TGTGCCATCAGTGAGCTGGGACTAGCGGGAGGGGAGCAGTACTTC
>TRBJ2-7|-|-|TRBV19
CASSFHSWRKGWGEQYF
TGTGCCAGTAGTTTTCATTCCTGGCGGAAGGGATGGGGCGAGCAGTACTTC
>TRBJ2-2|-|-|TRBV6-1
CASSELVANTGELFF
TGTGCCAGCAGTGAACTAGTGGCAAACACCGGGGAGCTGTTTTTT
>TRBJ2-3|-|-|TRBV7-9
CASSFHLATDTQYF
TGTGCCAGCAGCTTCCACTTAGCGACAGATACGCAGTATTTT
>TRBJ2-7|-|-|TRBV4-2
CASSQIGTQAYEQYF
TGTGCCAGCAGCCAAATTGGGACTCAGGCCTACGAGCAGTACTTC
>TRBJ2-4|-|-|TRBV28
CASSPPGGGPRNIQYF
TGTGCCAGCAGTCCCCCCGGGGGCGGGCCCAGAAACATTCAGTACTTC
>TRBJ2-7|-|-|TRBV7-2
CASSQEGSANWPYEQYF
TGTGCCAGCAGCCAAGAGGGCTCGGCGAATTGGCCCTACGAGCAGTACTTC
>TRBJ2-7|-|-|TRBV7-8
CASSVSSYEQYF
TGTGCCAGCAGCGTAAGCTCCTACGAGCAGTACTTC
>TRBJ1-4|-|TRBD1|TRBV28
CASSPTGATNEKLFF
TGTGCCAGCAGTCCGACAGGGGCTACTAATGAAAAACTGTTTTTT
>TRBJ2-7|-|TRBD1|TRBV28
CASCPRDRDYEQYF
TGTGCCAGCTGTCCCAGGGACAGAGACTACGAGCAGTACTTC
>TRBJ2-5|-|TRBD2|TRBV5-4
CASSFQIAGETQYF
TGTGCCAGCAGCTTCCAAATAGCGGGAGAGACCCAGTACTTC
>TRBJ2-1|once|-|TRBV5-1
CASSFGPPNEQFF
TGCGCCAGCAGCTTCGGGCCACCTAATGAGCAGTTCTTC
>TRBJ2-3|-|TRBD2|TRBV6-5
CASSGRAGATDTQYF
TGTGCCAGCAGCGGGAGAGCGGGAGCTACAGATACGCAGTATTTT
>TRBJ1-1|-|TRBD1|TRBV29-1
CSVAMDGTGGGAFF
TGCAGCGTTGCTATGGACGGGACAGGGGGCGGGGCTTTCTTT
>TRBJ1-2|-|TRBD1|TRBV18
CASSPAGTGGLYGYTF
TGTGCCAGCTCACCGGCCGGGACAGGGGGCTTGTATGGCTACACCTTC
>TRBJ2-1|-|-|TRBV7-7
CASSLTAAPYNEQFF
TGTGCTAGCAGCTTGACAGCGGCCCCCTACAATGAGCAGTTCTTC
>TRBJ2-1|-|TRBD2|TRBV9
CASSPSGFAYNEQFF
TGTGCCAGCAGCCCTAGCGGTTTTGCCTACAATGAGCAGTTCTTC
>TRBJ2-5|-|-|TRBV15
CATSRAGLQETQYF
TGTGCCACCAGCAGAGCGGGCCTACAAGAGACCCAGTACTTC
>TRBJ2-5|-|-|TRBV10-1
CASSDGGETQYF
TGCGCCAGCAGTGATGGGGGGGAGACCCAGTACTTC
>TRBJ2-2|-|TRBD1|TRBV19
CASKGTGRAGELFF
TGTGCCAGTAAAGGGACAGGGAGGGCCGGGGAGCTGTTTTTT
>TRBJ1-3|-|-|TRBV15
CATSRDPVPGGNTIYF
TGTGCCACCAGCAGAGATCCGGTTCCAGGAGGAAACACCATATATTTT
>TRBJ1-1|once|-|TRBV6-1
CASSVVTVNTEAFF
TGTGCCAGCAGTGTAGTAACAGTGAACACTGAAGCTTTCTTT
>TRBJ2-5|once|-|TRBV7-2
CASSYRQETQYF
TGTGCCAGCAGCTATCGCCAAGAGACCCAGTACTTC
>TRBJ1-1|-|-|TRBV28
CASSPWAGENSLAFF
TGTGCCAGCAGCCCCTGGGCAGGGGAAAATAGTCTGGCTTTCTTT
>TRBJ2-4|-|-|TRBV19
CASSPSLDIQYF
TGTGCCAGTAGCCCCAGTTTGGACATTCAGTACTTC
>TRBJ2-2|-|TRBD2|TRBV5-5
CASRTSDSTGELFF
TGTGCCAGCAGGACTAGCGACAGTACCGGGGAGCTGTTTTTT
>TRBJ2-2|-|-|TRBV4-1
CASSQTRLATGELFF
TGCGCCAGCAGCCAAACCCGACTGGCTACCGGGGAGCTGTTTTTT
>TRBJ2-6|-|-|TRBV10-3
CAISEFDWASAGTANVLTF
TGTGCCATCAGTGAGTTCGACTGGGCCAGCGCCGGTACGGCCAACGTCCTGACTTTC
>TRBJ1-2|once|-|TRBV19
CASFRRDGGFGYGYTF
TGTGCCAGTTTCAGACGGGACGGCGGTTTCGGCTATGGCTACACCTTC
>TRBJ1-1|-|TRBD1|TRBV9
CASSVGVTGGLEAFF
TGTGCCAGCAGCGTAGGAGTGACAGGGGGACTCGAAGCTTTCTTT